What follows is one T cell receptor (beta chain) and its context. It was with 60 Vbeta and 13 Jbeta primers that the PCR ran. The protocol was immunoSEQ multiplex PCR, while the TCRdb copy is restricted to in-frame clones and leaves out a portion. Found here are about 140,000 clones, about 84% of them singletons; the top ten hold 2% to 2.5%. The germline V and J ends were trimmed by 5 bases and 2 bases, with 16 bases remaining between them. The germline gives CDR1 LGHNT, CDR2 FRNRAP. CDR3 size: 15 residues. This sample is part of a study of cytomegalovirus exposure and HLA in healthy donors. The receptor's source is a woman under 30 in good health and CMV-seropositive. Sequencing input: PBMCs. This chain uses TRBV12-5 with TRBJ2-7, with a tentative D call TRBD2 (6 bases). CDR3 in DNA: TGTGCTAGTGGTCCCGAATCGGGGAGGACCTACGAGCAGTACTTC. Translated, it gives CASGPESGRTYEQYF.